These 27 T cell receptor beta chains came from one sample sequenced in a study of beta chain features in type 1 diabetes. The sequenced template was cDNA made from the entire isolated RNA. Some clones are missing from TCRdb's copy, which holds only in-frame ones; the method was immunoSEQ multiplex PCR. Of fewer than 350,000 clones listed, roughly a fifth are singletons. The sequenced material came from naive CD4+ T cells from blood. These receptors came from a young woman in good health.

This clone was observed a handful of times. The gene calls are TRBV5-4 and TRBJ1-3, with D uncertain. The CDR3 loop spans 13 amino acids. The germline V gene encodes CDR1 SGHNT and CDR2 YYREEE (reference sequence). Trimming cost V 2 bases and J 3 bases, with 6 bases left between them. The CDR3 sequence is CASSFRFGNTIYF. The CDR3 region has the DNA TGTGCCAGCAGCTTTCGTTTTGGAAACACCATATATTTT.

This clone was detected only a few times. The chain carries TRBV2 and TRBJ2-3, with D tentatively TRBD2 (5 bases). The V gene's germline CDR1 is SNHLY and CDR2 FYNNEI. This CDR3 is built from 13 residues. V lost 1 base to trimming and J lost 5 bases, with 7 bases between them. DNA of the CDR3: TGTGCCAGCAGTGAAGAAGGAGGAGATACGCAGTATTTT. As protein: CASSEEGGDTQYF. Variable domain in full (rest from reference TRBV2 and TRBJ2-3): EPEVTQTPSHQVTQMGQEVILRCVPISNHLYFYWYRQILGQKVEFLVSFYNNEISEKSEIFDDQFSVERPDGSNFTLKIRSTKLEDSAMYFCASSEEGGDTQYFGPGTRLTVL.

This clone has a handful of counts. V and J are TRBV4-1 and TRBJ2-1, with D tentatively TRBD2 (7 bases). V gave up 1 base and J gave up 9 bases, with 19 bases separating them. CDR1 is MGHRA and CDR2 is YSYEKL in the germline V gene. CDR3 length: 16 residues. The CDR3 here is CASSQVTGGPQGEQFF. The CDR3 DNA sequence: TGCGCCAGCAGCCAAGTGACGGGAGGCCCACAGGGTGAGCAGTTCTTC.

The table lists this clone with a few counts. The V gene is TRBV5-1, the J gene TRBJ2-7; 8 positions agree with TRBD1. This CDR3 contains 13 residues. V trimming: 4 bases; J trimming: 3 bases; junction bases outside the gene matches: 3. Germline loops: CDR1 SGHRS, CDR2 YFSETQ. The CDR3 protein is CASSGRGLYEQYF. The CDR3 DNA reads TGCGCCAGCAGCGGCAGGGGGCTCTACGAGCAGTACTTC.

Only a few counts were recorded for this clone. The chain links TRBV7-9 to TRBJ1-3; D gene uncertain. From germline, CDR1 is SEHNR and CDR2 FQNEAQ (reference sequence). The ends were cut back, 4 bases at V and 1 base at J, with 14 bases in the middle. There are 16 residues in the CDR3. This CDR3 reads CASSSLPGSSGNTIYF. For the CDR3, the DNA is TGTGCCAGCAGCTCGTTACCCGGTTCGTCTGGAAACACCATATATTTT.

This clone was seen a handful of times. The chain joins TRBV2 to TRBJ2-7, with a tentative D call TRBD2 (5 bases). V was shortened by 7 bases and J by 7 bases, with 17 bases between the two germline ends. CDR1 is SNHLY and CDR2 is FYNNEI in the germline V gene. The CDR3 is 13 amino acids. CDR3 sequence (DNA): TGTGCCAGCAACCGGATCCAAAGCGGTGAGCAGTACTTC. Its protein product is CASNRIQSGEQYF.

This rearrangement joins TRBV6-5 to TRBJ2-1, with TRBD2 matching over 11 bases. CDR1 and CDR2 from the germline V gene are MNHEY and SVGAGI. This CDR3 is built from 16 residues. V shed 0 bases, J shed 9 bases, and the junction held 7 bases outside the gene matches. The CDR3 is CASSYSFSGRGSEQFF. The CDR3 coding sequence is TGTGCCAGCAGTTACTCGTTTAGCGGGAGGGGAAGTGAGCAGTTCTTC.

In its sample, this clone was seen a few times. The chain couples TRBV11-2 to TRBJ2-4; a possible D gene is TRBD1 (5 bases). The V and J ends lost 4 bases and 3 bases respectively, with 10 bases between them. Germline V gene data show CDR1 as SGHAT and CDR2 as FQNNGV. The CDR3 is made up of 14 amino acids. This CDR3 is CASSSGIHKNIQYF. The CDR3 coding sequence is TGTGCCAGCAGCTCAGGGATACACAAAAACATTCAGTACTTC.

Only a few counts were recorded for this clone. CDR3 residues: CASSLVGVGNTIYF. In DNA form, the CDR3 reads TGCGCCAGCAGCTTGGTCGGGGTTGGAAACACCATATATTTT. This rearrangement joins TRBV5-1 to TRBJ1-3; D unresolved. The V and J ends lost 0 bases and 3 bases respectively, with 7 bases between them. Germline values: CDR1 SGHRS, CDR2 YFSETQ. The CDR3 runs 14 residues.

This clone was counted only a few times. The chain joins TRBV7-9 to TRBJ1-4; D is ambiguous. V lost 5 bases, J lost 5 bases, and 12 bases lay in between. Germline CDR1 is SEHNR and CDR2 is FQNEAQ (reference sequence). This CDR3 spans 14 amino acids. Here the CDR3 reads CASSEAGSNEKLFF. The DNA for the CDR3 is TGTGCCAGCAGCGAAGCGGGGTCCAATGAAAAACTGTTTTTT.

This sequence joins TRBV30 and TRBJ2-3; 7 bases are a match to TRBD2. Germline trimming cut 4 bases from V and 6 bases from J; bases unmatched to any gene: 22. This CDR3 spans 18 amino acids. Germline V gene lookup returns CDR1 GTSNPN and CDR2 SVGIG (reference sequence). CDR3 DNA: TGTGCCTGGAATTCCAGGTTGGGTAGCGGGCTTCCGCGGGATACGCAGTATTTT. This sequence encodes CAWNSRLGSGLPRDTQYF.

The sample holds a few counts of this clone. The V call is TRBV7-8, the J call TRBJ1-5; TRBD1 agrees at 10 bases. CDR3 length: 18 residues. Trimming took 0 bases from V and 7 from J; bases not matched to a gene: 12. Germline values: CDR1 SGHVS, CDR2 FQNEAQ. CDR3 nucleotides: TGTGCCAGCAGCTTAGCGCGCTTAGAGACAGGGGGCGGCCAGCCCCAGCATTTT. Its translation: CASSLARLETGGGQPQHF. Based on the CDR3 plus reference TRBV7-8 and TRBJ1-5, the full variable domain is GAGVSQSPRYKVAKRGQDVALRCDPISGHVSLFWYQQALGQGPEFLTYFQNEAQLDKSGLPSDRFFAERPEGSVSTLKIQRTQQEDSAVYLCASSLARLETGGGQPQHFGDGTRLSIL.

V and J are TRBV15 and TRBJ2-5; 9 bases match TRBD2. The CDR3 contains 17 residues. J was trimmed by 1 base and V by 1 base; bases with no gene match: 7. Germline V CDR1 and CDR2: LNHNV, YYDKDF (reference sequence). The CDR3 loop reads CATSRGGAGGRQETQYF. The CDR3 nucleotides are TGTGCCACCAGCAGAGGTGGGGCGGGAGGGCGCCAAGAGACCCAGTACTTC. The variable domain in full, completed from reference TRBV15 and TRBJ2-5, reads DAMVIQNPRYQVTQFGKPVTLSCSQTLNHNVMYWYQQKSSQAPKLLFHYYDKDFNNEADTPDNFQSRRPNTSFCFLDIRSPGLGDTAMYLCATSRGGAGGRQETQYFGPGTRLLVL.

This clone was recorded many times. V gene TRBV29-1 combines with J gene TRBJ2-1, with TRBD2 matching over 7 bases. Trimming cost V 7 bases and J 6 bases; bases outside gene matches: 3. In germline, CDR1 is SQVTM, CDR2 ANQGSEA. The length of the CDR3 is 11 residues. The CDR3 DNA sequence: TGCAGCGCGGGGGGAGGCAATGAGCAGTTCTTC. Protein sequence: CSAGGGNEQFF.

This clone was seen once. This chain joins TRBV19 and TRBJ1-5; unclear D gene. The CDR3 has 13 amino acids. V was clipped by 4 bases and J by 7 bases, with 11 bases between them. Germline values: CDR1 LNHDA, CDR2 SQIVND (reference sequence). CDR3 protein: CASSTGLGQPQHF. In DNA, the CDR3 is TGTGCCAGTAGTACTGGACTTGGCCAGCCCCAGCATTTT.

This clone has only a few counts. The V and J genes are TRBV9 and TRBJ1-4; TRBD1 matches at 8 bases. Germline V gives CDR1 SGDLS, CDR2 YYNGEE. The CDR3 runs to 15 residues. Trimming at V came to 3 bases and at J to 7 bases, leaving 8 bases not matched to a gene. CDR3 DNA sequence: TGTGCCAGCAGCGGTGGGACAGGAAGGAGTGAAAAACTGTTTTTT. Translating it yields CASSGGTGRSEKLFF.

This clone was seen a handful of times. The rearrangement links TRBV30 to TRBJ1-1; 7 bases align to TRBD1. V dropped 4 bases and J dropped 11; count of bases not matched to a gene: 7. CDR1 is GTSNPN and CDR2 is SVGIG in the germline V gene (reference sequence). This CDR3 has 11 residues. CDR3 sequence: CAWNRQGSAFF. As DNA, the CDR3 is TGTGCCTGGAACCGACAGGGCAGTGCTTTCTTT.

The V gene is TRBV2, the J gene TRBJ1-5; a possible D gene is TRBD1 (6 bases). The CDR3 runs to 14 residues. The V and J ends lost 1 base and 5 bases respectively, with 9 bases between them. Germline CDR1 SNHLY, CDR2 FYNNEI. The CDR3 sequence: CASSEVRGDQPQHF. As DNA, the CDR3 is TGTGCCAGCAGTGAAGTCAGGGGAGATCAGCCCCAGCATTTT.

This clone was counted a few times. The V gene is TRBV4-1, the J gene TRBJ2-3; the match to TRBD2 covers 7 bases. Losses at the gene ends were 1 base for V and 2 bases for J; bases not matched to a gene: 6. This CDR3 has 16 residues. Germline CDR1 MGHRA, CDR2 YSYEKL. For the CDR3, the DNA is TGCGCCAGCAGCCAAGTCAGCGGGATGCTCACAGATACGCAGTATTTT. Translation gives CASSQVSGMLTDTQYF.

V and J are TRBV7-9 and TRBJ2-5, with 11 bases matching TRBD1. The DNA matches TRBJ2-7 better at its end, which makes the J call doubtful. The CDR3 spans 14 residues. Germline assignment: CDR1 SEHNR and CDR2 FQNEAQ (reference sequence). The CDR3 DNA reads as TGTGCCAGCAGCCCGGACAGGGGGCACTACGAGCAGTACTTC. This codes for CASSPDRGHYEQYF.

This clone was seen more than once but under ten times. This chain uses TRBV5-1 with TRBJ2-7, with D possibly being TRBD1 (5 bases). There are 14 residues in the CDR3. Trimming left V 2 bases short and J 7 bases short, with 16 bases between. Germline-derived CDR1 and CDR2 are SGHRS and YFSETQ. As DNA, the CDR3 is TGCGCCAGCAGCTTAGACACAGGCGCCGGGGAGCAGTACTTC. Translation: CASSLDTGAGEQYF.

This clone was detected only a few times. The V call is TRBV29-1, the J call TRBJ1-2; D is undetermined. CDR3 length equals 12 residues. Germline values: CDR1 SQVTM, CDR2 ANQGSEA. Trimming removed 4 bases from V and 5 bases from J, with 11 bases in between. This CDR3 reads CSVGEAGYGYTF. The CDR3 coding sequence is TGCAGCGTTGGGGAAGCGGGGTATGGCTACACCTTC. The full variable domain, with the rest looked up from reference TRBV29-1 and TRBJ1-2, is SAVISQKPSRDICQRGTSLTIQCQVDSQVTMMFWYRQQPGQSLTLIATANQGSEATYESGFVIDKFPISRPNLTFSTLTVSNMSPEDSSIYLCSVGEAGYGYTFGSGTRLTVV.

CDR3 coding DNA: TGTGCCAGCTCACCAGGGACAGACGGTAGCTATGGCTACACCTTC. This codes for CASSPGTDGSYGYTF. The V gene is TRBV18, the J gene TRBJ1-2; 7 bases are a match to TRBD1. This CDR3 spans 15 amino acids. Trimming cost V 2 bases and J 4 bases; bases outside gene matches: 7. CDR1 and CDR2 (germline): KGHSH, LQKENI.

This clone was found a few times. The V call is TRBV19, the J call TRBJ2-2; TRBD2 matches 13 bases. Unmatched junction bases numbered 10, after V lost 3 bases and J lost 6 bases. The CDR3 consists of 18 residues. The germline CDR1 and CDR2 sequences are LNHDA and SQIVND (reference sequence). CDR3: CASSMNPGLAGVSGELFF. Written as DNA, the CDR3 is TGTGCCAGTAGTATGAACCCCGGACTAGCGGGAGTGTCCGGGGAGCTGTTTTTT.

The table lists this clone with a few counts. The chain carries TRBV5-6 and TRBJ2-1; D may be TRBD2 (6 bases). In germline, CDR1 is SGHDT, CDR2 YYEEEE. V lost 2 bases and J 3 bases, leaving 15 bases between the germline ends. The CDR3 runs 16 residues. This chain's CDR3 is CASSFLIVGGYNEQFF. The CDR3 DNA follows: TGTGCCAGCAGCTTCCTCATAGTGGGGGGCTACAATGAGCAGTTCTTC. The full variable domain, with the rest looked up from reference TRBV5-6 and TRBJ2-1, is DAGVTQSPTHLIKTRGQQVTLRCSPKSGHDTVSWYQQALGQGPQFIFQYYEEEERQRGNFPDRFSGHQFPNYSSELNVNALLLGDSALYLCASSFLIVGGYNEQFFGPGTRLTVL.

J is TRBJ2-6 and V is TRBV4-2; 9 bases line up with TRBD2. Germline trimming cut 5 bases from V and 0 bases from J; bases unmatched to any gene: 2. This CDR3 has 16 amino acids. Per germline, CDR1 LGHNA and CDR2 YNFKEQ. Here the CDR3 DNA reads TGTGCCAGCAGCGAACTAGCGGGCTCTGGGGCCAACGTCCTGACTTTC. Its translation: CASSELAGSGANVLTF.

The gene calls are TRBV19 and TRBJ1-1; 8 bases are a match to TRBD1. Germline V CDR1 and CDR2: LNHDA, SQIVND (reference sequence). V lost 4 bases to trimming and J lost 1 base; unmatched junction nucleotides: 14. The CDR3 length is 18 residues. The CDR3 nucleotides read TGTGCCAGTAGTACCTGGCCGGACAGGGCTAGGGGGAACACTGAAGCTTTCTTT. Its translation is CASSTWPDRARGNTEAFF.